These 10 T cell receptor beta chains were all obtained from the same sample, sequenced in a study of shared T cell receptors in the human thymus. The repertoire was sequenced with immunoSEQ multiplex PCR; TCRdb's copy has only in-frame clones and lacks some. Of 650,000 to 950,000 clones in the sample, approximately 85% were seen once. The same data also contributed to another study, on human thymus T cells.

The material sequenced was thymocytes. These receptor sequences come from a girl less than two years old with a congenital heart defect.

This CDR3 reads CASSLWGDLAKNIQYF. The CDR3 region has the DNA TGTGCCAGCAGCTTATGGGGAGATCTAGCCAAAAACATTCAGTACTTC. V is TRBV7-9 and J is TRBJ2-4; a possible D gene is TRBD2 (5 bases). Germline values: CDR1 SEHNR, CDR2 FQNEAQ (reference sequence). Trimming removed 2 bases from V and 0 bases from J, with 11 bases in between. The CDR3 extends over 16 amino acids.

This chain connects TRBV5-1 to TRBJ2-7; 8 bases line up with TRBD2. This CDR3 comprises 16 residues. The V gene end was trimmed by 2 bases and the J gene end by 0 bases; junction bases not matched to a gene: 7. Germline V CDR1 and CDR2: SGHRS, YFSETQ. The CDR3, as DNA: TGCGCCAGCAGCTTTGAGGGGACTAGTGGCTCCTACGAGCAGTACTTC. This encodes CASSFEGTSGSYEQYF.

The chain links TRBV19 to TRBJ2-7, with TRBD1 matching over 7 bases. CDR1 and CDR2 from the germline V gene are LNHDA and SQIVND (reference sequence). The V and J ends lost 6 bases and 2 bases, in that order; junction bases with no gene match: 7. The length of the CDR3 is 14 residues. CDR3 sequence: CASRITGVAYEQYF. The CDR3 DNA sequence: TGTGCCAGTAGGATTACAGGGGTGGCCTACGAGCAGTACTTC.

J is TRBJ2-5 and V is TRBV6-5, with 8 bases matching TRBD1. V lost 2 bases and J lost 1; bases outside the gene matches: 3. Per the germline V gene, CDR1 is MNHEY and CDR2 is SVGAGI. CDR3 length: 15 residues. CDR3: CASSYTQGAQETQYF. CDR3 in DNA: TGTGCCAGCAGTTACACTCAGGGGGCCCAAGAGACCCAGTACTTC.

V and J are TRBV4-1 and TRBJ2-7, with a tentative D call TRBD1 (6 bases). V was shortened by 2 bases and J by 4 bases, with 12 bases between the two germline ends. Germline loops: CDR1 MGHRA, CDR2 YSYEKL. The length of the CDR3 is 14 residues. CDR3 sequence: CASSQRGNSYEQYF. The CDR3 bases are TGCGCCAGCAGCCAAAGGGGGAATTCGTACGAGCAGTACTTC.

This chain's CDR3 is CASSWSRGVETQYF. In DNA, the CDR3 is TGTGCCAGCAGTTGGAGTCGAGGCGTCGAGACCCAGTACTTC. The chain combines TRBV28 with TRBJ2-5, with D unresolved. The germline V gene encodes CDR1 MDHEN and CDR2 SYDVKM. This CDR3 region has 14 residues. V was shortened by 4 bases and J by 5 bases, with 14 bases between the two germline ends. Filled out from reference TRBV28 and TRBJ2-5, the complete variable domain reads DVKVTQSSRYLVKRTGEKVFLECVQDMDHENMFWYRQDPGLGLRLIYFSYDVKMKEKGDIPEGYSVSREKKERFSLILESASTNQTSMYLCASSWSRGVETQYFGPGTRLLVL.

The chain employs TRBV7-6 and TRBJ1-2, with TRBD1 matching over 9 bases. Germline V CDR1 and CDR2: SGHVS, FNYEAQ. V shed 10 bases and J 7 bases; nucleotides not matched to a gene: 10. The CDR3 sequence is 13 residues long. The CDR3 DNA is TGTGCCATCCCCGGACAGGGGATTGGTGGCTACACCTTC. This sequence encodes CAIPGQGIGGYTF. The full variable domain, its missing parts supplied by reference TRBV7-6 and TRBJ1-2, is GAGVSQSPRYKVTKRGQDVALRCDPISGHVSLYWYRQALGQGPEFLTYFNYEAQQDKSGLPNDRFSAERPEGSISTLTIQRTEQRDSAMYRCAIPGQGIGGYTFGSGTRLTVV.

The chain links TRBV5-1 to TRBJ1-2; possibly TRBD1 for D (6 bases). V was shortened by 5 bases and J by 8 bases, with 13 bases between the two germline ends. The CDR3 sequence is 12 residues long. Germline CDR1 is SGHRS and CDR2 is YFSETQ. The CDR3 region is CASRGSGDGYTF. CDR3 sequence (DNA): TGCGCCAGCAGGGGATCAGGGGACGGCTACACCTTC. Complete variable domain (other parts from reference TRBV5-1 and TRBJ1-2): KAGVTQTPRYLIKTRGQQVTLSCSPISGHRSVSWYQQTPGQGLQFLFEYFSETQRNKGNFPGRFSGRQFSNSRSEMNVSTLELGDSALYLCASRGSGDGYTFGSGTRLTVV.

In its sample, this clone was seen once. J is TRBJ1-5 and V is TRBV19; 8 positions agree with TRBD1. CDR1 LNHDA and CDR2 SQIVND come from the germline V gene (reference sequence). This CDR3 is 18 amino acids long. The J segment lost 0 bases and the V segment lost 1 base, leaving 8 bases of the junction unmatched. The CDR3 DNA reads as TGTGCCAGTAGTATAGGAAGCAGGGGGCATGATAGCAATCAGCCCCAGCATTTT. As protein: CASSIGSRGHDSNQPQHF.

The chain is built from TRBV5-1 and TRBJ1-2, with D hard to call. The CDR3 spans 13 residues. With 0 bases removed from V and 7 bases from J, the gap between germline ends came to 10 bases. Germline V gene data show CDR1 as SGHRS and CDR2 as YFSETQ. The CDR3 nucleotides are TGCGCCAGCAGCTTGGCCGAGGAACGTGGCTACACCTTC. Residues: CASSLAEERGYTF.